Listed below are T cell receptor beta chains from one sample, sequenced in a study of blood T cell repertoires in COVID-19. TCRdb keeps only in-frame clones here, not all; method: immunoSEQ multiplex PCR. The sample records 250,000 to 300,000 clones, about 90% being singletons. Material for sequencing was PBMCs or T cells enriched from blood (not recorded which). These receptors were obtained from a human donor in a cohort exposed to, infected with or recovered from COVID-19 (not recorded which). The donor label of this sample is uncertain. Each CDR3 is given with its conserved first and last residue. D genes are given only for firm matches. Size tells how often a clone was seen (once, few, many) or the class of an expanded clone, and some rows leave it out.

size	D	V	J	DNA	CDR3
.	TRBD2	TRBV7-9	TRBJ2-7	TGTGCCAGCAGCTCCCATAGCGGGGGACCCTACGAGCAGTACTTC	CASSSHSGGPYEQYF
.	TRBD2	TRBV30	TRBJ2-6	TGTGCCTGGAGTAGCGGGAGCCGGGGATCTGGGGCCAACGTCCTGACTTTC	CAWSSGSRGSGANVLTF
.	.	TRBV19	TRBJ1-6	TGTGCCAGTAGCTCCGGGGCCTATAATTCACCCCTCCACTTT	CASSSGAYNSPLHF
.	TRBD1	TRBV11-1	TRBJ2-1	TGTGCCAGCAGCTCCGGGACAGAGACTGACAATGAGCAGTTCTTC	CASSSGTETDNEQFF
.	.	TRBV7-9	TRBJ1-1	TGTGCCAGCAGCAACCCGAGGACAGTGGCGAACACTGAAGCTTTCTTT	CASSNPRTVANTEAFF
.	.	TRBV18	TRBJ1-1	TGTGCCAGCTCACCACAGGGCGGGGGGAACACTGAAGCTTTCTTT	CASSPQGGGNTEAFF
.	.	TRBV27	TRBJ1-4	TGTGCCAGCAGTTTGACCGGGGGTGGTGAAAAACTGTTTTTT	CASSLTGGGEKLFF
.	TRBD2	TRBV27	TRBJ2-5	TGTGCCAGCAGGAAACGGGGGGTTGAGACCCAGTACTTC	CASRKRGVETQYF
few	TRBD2	TRBV7-2	TRBJ2-1	TGTGCCAGCAGCCCTACCAGGAGACTAGCGGGCGACAATGAGCAGTTCTTC	CASSPTRRLAGDNEQFF
.	.	TRBV10-3	TRBJ2-7	TGTGCCATCAGCGCGACAGAGTTTTACGAGCAGTACTTC	CAISATEFYEQYF
.	.	TRBV5-1	TRBJ2-1	TGCGCCAGCAGCATTCTACCAGGGCGTCTAAACAATGAGCAGTTCTTC	CASSILPGRLNNEQFF
.	.	TRBV18	TRBJ2-7	TGTGCCAGCTCACCAGGGGGTGAGACAGGTTCCTACGAGCAGTACTTC	CASSPGGETGSYEQYF
.	.	TRBV6-5	TRBJ1-3	TGTGCCAGCAGTTACTCGCCGCAGTCAGCTGGAAACACCATATATTTT	CASSYSPQSAGNTIYF
.	.	TRBV9	TRBJ1-4	TGTGCCAGCAGCGTAGATCCGGGACTTAATGAAAAACTGTTTTTT	CASSVDPGLNEKLFF
.	.	TRBV12-3/TRBV12-4	TRBJ1-6	TGTGCCAGCCGGGGGGAGGATTCACCCCTCCACTTT	CASRGEDSPLHF
.	TRBD2	TRBV9	TRBJ2-3	TGTGCCAGCAGCGTAAGAACCGGGGGGACTCACACAGATACGCAGTATTTT	CASSVRTGGTHTDTQYF
few	.	TRBV2	TRBJ1-2	TGTGCCAGCAGTGAAGACAGGACTAAAGAGGGCTACACCTTC	CASSEDRTKEGYTF
.	TRBD1	TRBV12-3/TRBV12-4	TRBJ1-1	TGTGCCAGCAGTAAGACAGGGAGAACTGAAGCTTTCTTT	CASSKTGRTEAFF
.	.	TRBV12-3/TRBV12-4	TRBJ1-1	TGTGCCAGCAGACGACAGGAGAACACTGAAGCTTTCTTT	CASRRQENTEAFF
few	TRBD1	TRBV30	TRBJ1-5	TGTGCCTGGAGTGTGCACAGGGGCGCTAGCAATCAGCCCCAGCATTTT	CAWSVHRGASNQPQHF
.	TRBD2	TRBV5-1	TRBJ2-1	TGCGCCAGCAGCTTACTGACTAGCGGGGGGGCAAATGAGCAGTTCTTC	CASSLLTSGGANEQFF
.	.	TRBV24-1	TRBJ2-3	TGTGCCACCGAAGGGCAGGGGACAGATACGCAGTATTTT	CATEGQGTDTQYF
.	.	TRBV10-3	TRBJ1-5	TGTGCCATCAGTGAGTCTTGGACACTAAATCAGCCCCAGCATTTT	CAISESWTLNQPQHF
.	TRBD1	TRBV6-6	TRBJ1-5	TGTGCCAGCAGTTACACGGGACAGCAAAATCAGCCCCAGCATTTT	CASSYTGQQNQPQHF
.	.	TRBV5-1	TRBJ1-3	TGCGCCAGCAGCTTGTCTCTACAGGGCCCCAGCACCATATATTTT	CASSLSLQGPSTIYF
.	TRBD1	TRBV2	TRBJ1-2	TGTGCCAGCAGCCGCACAGGGGGCTATGGCTACACCTTC	CASSRTGGYGYTF